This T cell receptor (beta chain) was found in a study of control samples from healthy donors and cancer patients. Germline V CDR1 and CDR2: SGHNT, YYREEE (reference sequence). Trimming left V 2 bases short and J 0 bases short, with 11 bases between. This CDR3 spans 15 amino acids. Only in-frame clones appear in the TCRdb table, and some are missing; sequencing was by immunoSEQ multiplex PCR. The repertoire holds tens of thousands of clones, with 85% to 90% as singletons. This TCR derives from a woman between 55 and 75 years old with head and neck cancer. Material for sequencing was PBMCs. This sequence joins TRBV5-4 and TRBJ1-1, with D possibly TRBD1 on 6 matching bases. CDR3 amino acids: CASSFQGTMNTEAFF. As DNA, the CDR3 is TGTGCCAGCAGCTTCCAGGGGACGATGAACACTGAAGCTTTCTTT.